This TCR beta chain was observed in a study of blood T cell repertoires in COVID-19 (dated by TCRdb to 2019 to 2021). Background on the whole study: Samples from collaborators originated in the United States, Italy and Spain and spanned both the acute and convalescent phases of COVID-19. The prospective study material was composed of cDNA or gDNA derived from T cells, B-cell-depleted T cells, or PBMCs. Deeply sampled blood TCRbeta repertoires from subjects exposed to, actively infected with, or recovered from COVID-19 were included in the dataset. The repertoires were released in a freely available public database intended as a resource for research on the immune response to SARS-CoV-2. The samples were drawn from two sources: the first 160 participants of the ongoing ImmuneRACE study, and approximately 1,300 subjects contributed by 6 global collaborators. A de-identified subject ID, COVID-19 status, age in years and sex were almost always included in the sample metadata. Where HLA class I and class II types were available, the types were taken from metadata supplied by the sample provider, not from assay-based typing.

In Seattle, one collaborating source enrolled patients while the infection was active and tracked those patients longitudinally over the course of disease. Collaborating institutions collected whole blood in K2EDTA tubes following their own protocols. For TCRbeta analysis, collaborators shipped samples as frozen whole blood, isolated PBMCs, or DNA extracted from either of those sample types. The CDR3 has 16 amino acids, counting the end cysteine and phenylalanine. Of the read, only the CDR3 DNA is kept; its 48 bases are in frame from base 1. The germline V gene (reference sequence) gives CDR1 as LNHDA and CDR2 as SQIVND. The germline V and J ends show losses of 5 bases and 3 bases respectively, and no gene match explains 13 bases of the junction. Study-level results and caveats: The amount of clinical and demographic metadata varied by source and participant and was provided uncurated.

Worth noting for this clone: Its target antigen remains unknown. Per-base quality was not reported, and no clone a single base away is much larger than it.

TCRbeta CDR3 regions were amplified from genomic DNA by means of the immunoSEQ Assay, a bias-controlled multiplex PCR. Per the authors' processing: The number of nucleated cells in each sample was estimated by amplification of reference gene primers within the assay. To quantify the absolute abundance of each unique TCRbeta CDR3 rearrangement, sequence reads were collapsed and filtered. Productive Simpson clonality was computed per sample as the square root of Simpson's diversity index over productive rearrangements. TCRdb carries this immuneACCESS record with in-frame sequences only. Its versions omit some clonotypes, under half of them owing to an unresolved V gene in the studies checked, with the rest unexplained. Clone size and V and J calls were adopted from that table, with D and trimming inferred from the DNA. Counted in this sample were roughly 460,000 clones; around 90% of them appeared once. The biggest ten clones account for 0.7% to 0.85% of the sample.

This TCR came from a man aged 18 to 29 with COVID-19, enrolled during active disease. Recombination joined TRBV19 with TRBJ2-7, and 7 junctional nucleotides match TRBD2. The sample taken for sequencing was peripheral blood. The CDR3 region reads CASSSHSGSGIYEQYF. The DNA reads TGTGCCAGTAGTTCTCACTCAGGGAGCGGGATCTACGAGCAGTACTTC.